Shown below are 4 T cell receptor beta chains from a single sample sequenced in a study of blood T cells in healthy people across ages. Primed by a sample-barcoded 5' primer and a J-beta primer mix, a second PCR proceeded for about 6 to 11 cycles. One entry per CDR3 protein, called by TCRdb with MiXCR from the 5' RACE reads. The repertoire holds 1.5 million to 2 million distinct CDR3 sequences, with almost 35% as singletons. The specimen sequenced was blood. All receptors derive from a young woman in good health.

The V call is TRBV20-1, the J call TRBJ2-7; D call uncertain. Germline CDR1 DFQATT, CDR2 SNEGSKA (reference sequence). The CDR3 length is 19 residues. The germline V and J ends were trimmed by 0 bases and 2 bases, with 26 bases remaining between them. The CDR3 sequence: CSARDGSNGPNLPTYEQYF. The CDR3 nucleotides are TGCAGTGCTAGAGATGGGTCTAACGGACCAAATTTGCCTACCTACGAGCAGTACTTC.

This clonotype was counted only a few times. V and J are TRBV30 and TRBJ2-3; 9 nucleotides match TRBD2. J gave up 4 bases and V 0 bases, and 5 bases lay outside the gene matches. CDR3 length: 15 amino acids. Germline values: CDR1 GTSNPN, CDR2 SVGIG (reference sequence). The CDR3 sequence: CAWSVAGGGADTQYF. In nucleotides, the CDR3 is TGTGCCTGGAGTGTCGCGGGCGGGGGGGCAGATACGCAGTATTTT.

The chain joins TRBV5-1 to TRBJ2-7, with D possibly TRBD1 on 6 matching bases. The V end lost 4 bases, the J end lost 5 bases, and 19 bases lay between the germline ends. Germline V CDR1 and CDR2: SGHRS, YFSETQ. The CDR3 spans 15 residues. CDR3 nucleotide sequence: TGCGCCAGCAGCCCCCTAGGACAGAAGATCAACGAGCAGTACTTC. Amino acids: CASSPLGQKINEQYF. Complete variable domain (other parts from reference TRBV5-1 and TRBJ2-7): KAGVTQTPRYLIKTRGQQVTLSCSPISGHRSVSWYQQTPGQGLQFLFEYFSETQRNKGNFPGRFSGRQFSNSRSEMNVSTLELGDSALYLCASSPLGQKINEQYFGPGTRLTVT.

The chain couples TRBV3-1 to TRBJ2-1; perhaps TRBD2 as D (6 bases). Looked up from germline, CDR1 is LGHDT and CDR2 is YNNKEL (reference sequence). CDR3 length: 18 amino acids. V shed 1 base and J shed 0 bases, with 16 bases lying between them. The CDR3 nucleotides are TGTGCCAGCAGCCAAGGGGAGGAGGGCCTGAGCTCCTACAATGAGCAGTTCTTC. The encoded protein is CASSQGEEGLSSYNEQFF.